Listed below are T cell receptor beta chains from one sample, sequenced in a study of identifying expanded T cells in peripheral blood. The data were produced by immunoSEQ multiplex PCR, yet TCRdb's version contains in-frame clones alone and is incomplete. Of roughly 81,000 clones in the sample, about four fifths were seen once. The specimen sequenced was blood. All receptors derive from a person aged 18 to 70 in good health. The CDR3 runs from the conserved cysteine through the conserved F or W. Each record gives: J gene, clone size, D gene, V gene, CDR3 DNA, CDR3 protein. D genes are given only for firm matches. A row's size may be missing; if present it is once, few, many or a size class.

j_gene: TRBJ2-2
abundance: few
d_gene: NA
v_gene: TRBV29-1
CDR3nt: TGCAGCGTTGAAGAGGGTGGTTCCGGGGAGCTGTTTTTT
CDR3aa: CSVEEGGSGELFF

j_gene: TRBJ2-7
abundance: NA
d_gene: NA
v_gene: TRBV18
CDR3nt: TGTGCCAGCTCACCAGGTGCTTTCGAGCAGTACTTC
CDR3aa: CASSPGAFEQYF

j_gene: TRBJ2-3
abundance: NA
d_gene: NA
v_gene: TRBV4-2
CDR3nt: TGTGCCAGCAGCCAAGAGAGGGGAAGCACAGATACGCAGTATTTT
CDR3aa: CASSQERGSTDTQYF

j_gene: TRBJ2-7
abundance: NA
d_gene: NA
v_gene: TRBV4-3
CDR3nt: TGCGCCAGCAGCCAAGGGGCGGGATACGATGGCTACGAGCAGTACTTC
CDR3aa: CASSQGAGYDGYEQYF

j_gene: TRBJ1-3
abundance: NA
d_gene: NA
v_gene: TRBV4-3
CDR3nt: TGCGCCAGCAGCCAAGATTGGGGAGGGACTGGAAACACCATATATTTT
CDR3aa: CASSQDWGGTGNTIYF

j_gene: TRBJ2-7
abundance: NA
d_gene: NA
v_gene: TRBV6-5
CDR3nt: TGTGCCAGCAGTTACTCGCGAGGAGGGGGCTTCGACGAGCAGTACTTC
CDR3aa: CASSYSRGGGFDEQYF

j_gene: TRBJ1-2
abundance: NA
d_gene: TRBD1
v_gene: TRBV28
CDR3nt: TGTGCCATCCGCGAGGAGGGGGCGCGTTATGGCTACACCTTC
CDR3aa: CAIREEGARYGYTF

j_gene: TRBJ1-4
abundance: NA
d_gene: NA
v_gene: TRBV11-2
CDR3nt: TGTGCCAGCAGCCAGTACGGGAACACTAATGAAAAACTGTTTTTT
CDR3aa: CASSQYGNTNEKLFF

j_gene: TRBJ2-3
abundance: NA
d_gene: NA
v_gene: TRBV29-1
CDR3nt: TGCAGCGTTGAAGATCTGGCAGATACGCAGTATTTT
CDR3aa: CSVEDLADTQYF

j_gene: TRBJ2-3
abundance: NA
d_gene: TRBD2
v_gene: TRBV10-3
CDR3nt: TGTGCCATCAGTAGGACTAGCGGGAGGGGAGGAGATACGCAGTATTTT
CDR3aa: CAISRTSGRGGDTQYF

j_gene: TRBJ2-7
abundance: NA
d_gene: NA
v_gene: TRBV4-1
CDR3nt: TGCGCCAGCAGCCAAGGAAACAGATACGAGCAGTACTTC
CDR3aa: CASSQGNRYEQYF

j_gene: TRBJ2-1
abundance: NA
d_gene: TRBD2
v_gene: TRBV7-2
CDR3nt: TGTGCCAGCAGCTTAGACTGGGGTAGCGGGAGGAGAAATGAGCAGTTCTTC
CDR3aa: CASSLDWGSGRRNEQFF

j_gene: TRBJ2-5
abundance: NA
d_gene: NA
v_gene: TRBV28
CDR3nt: TGTGCCAGCAGACCCCTCCGTCGTTCGCGCGGCCAAGAGACCCAGTACTTC
CDR3aa: CASRPLRRSRGQETQYF

j_gene: TRBJ1-5
abundance: NA
d_gene: NA
v_gene: TRBV6-5
CDR3nt: TGTGCCAGCGGCACGCTTTGGCCCCAGCATTTT
CDR3aa: CASGTLWPQHF

j_gene: TRBJ1-2
abundance: NA
d_gene: NA
v_gene: TRBV7-2
CDR3nt: TGTGCCAGCAGCTTAGAGGGTCGCTATGGCTACACCTTC
CDR3aa: CASSLEGRYGYTF

j_gene: TRBJ2-1
abundance: NA
d_gene: NA
v_gene: TRBV6-5
CDR3nt: TGTGCCAGCATGATCGGTCCCACCGCCTACAATGAGCAGTTCTTC
CDR3aa: CASMIGPTAYNEQFF

j_gene: TRBJ2-7
abundance: NA
d_gene: NA
v_gene: TRBV2
CDR3nt: TGTGCCAGCGCGACAGCTCGGTCCTACGAGCAGTACTTC
CDR3aa: CASATARSYEQYF

j_gene: TRBJ2-3
abundance: NA
d_gene: NA
v_gene: TRBV5-1
CDR3nt: TGCGCCAGCAGCTTAGGCCCGAGCACAGATACGCAGTATTTT
CDR3aa: CASSLGPSTDTQYF

j_gene: TRBJ2-6
abundance: NA
d_gene: TRBD1
v_gene: TRBV14
CDR3nt: TGTGCCAGCAGCCAAGTCAGATGGGACAGGGTCTCTGGGGCCAACGTCCTGACTTTC
CDR3aa: CASSQVRWDRVSGANVLTF

j_gene: TRBJ1-1
abundance: once
d_gene: NA
v_gene: TRBV27
CDR3nt: TGTGCCAGCAGTTCCTTCATCAGCGGGGGGCTTGACACTGAAGCTTTCTTT
CDR3aa: CASSSFISGGLDTEAFF

j_gene: TRBJ2-4
abundance: NA
d_gene: NA
v_gene: TRBV6-6
CDR3nt: TGTGCCAGCAAGACGACCGTCTTAGCCAAAAACATTCAGTACTTC
CDR3aa: CASKTTVLAKNIQYF

j_gene: TRBJ2-7
abundance: NA
d_gene: NA
v_gene: TRBV6-5
CDR3nt: TGTGCCAGCAGTGCAAACTTGGGCTCCTACGAGCAGTACTTC
CDR3aa: CASSANLGSYEQYF

j_gene: TRBJ2-5
abundance: NA
d_gene: TRBD2
v_gene: TRBV7-7
CDR3nt: TGTGCTAGCAGCCCCCAGCGGGGCGCAGAGACCCAGTACTTC
CDR3aa: CASSPQRGAETQYF

j_gene: TRBJ1-5
abundance: few
d_gene: NA
v_gene: TRBV2
CDR3nt: TGTGCCAGCAGTGAAGGGGTCAATTGGAATCAGCCCCAGCATTTT
CDR3aa: CASSEGVNWNQPQHF

j_gene: TRBJ1-1
abundance: few
d_gene: NA
v_gene: TRBV2
CDR3nt: TGTGCCAGCAGTGTAAACTCCGGGACAGAAGCTTTCTTT
CDR3aa: CASSVNSGTEAFF

j_gene: TRBJ1-1
abundance: once
d_gene: NA
v_gene: TRBV7-9
CDR3nt: TGTGCCAGCAGGACGGGGTGGTACGGTGAAGCTTTCTTT
CDR3aa: CASRTGWYGEAFF

j_gene: TRBJ2-1
abundance: once
d_gene: TRBD2
v_gene: TRBV5-1
CDR3nt: TGCGCCAGCAGCTCGGGACAACTAGCGGGAGCCTTGAATGAGCAGTTCTTC
CDR3aa: CASSSGQLAGALNEQFF

j_gene: TRBJ2-3
abundance: NA
d_gene: NA
v_gene: TRBV28
CDR3nt: TGTGCCAGCAGTTCTCCGCGGGGTGATACGCAGTATTTT
CDR3aa: CASSSPRGDTQYF

j_gene: TRBJ1-2
abundance: many
d_gene: TRBD1
v_gene: TRBV7-2
CDR3nt: TGTGCCAGCAGCTTAACGGGACAGGGGGCTATCTATGGCTACACCTTC
CDR3aa: CASSLTGQGAIYGYTF

j_gene: TRBJ1-5
abundance: NA
d_gene: NA
v_gene: TRBV6-6
CDR3nt: TGTGCCGGGGGAGGGGGGAGTGGTCAGCCCCAGCATTTT
CDR3aa: CAGGGGSGQPQHF

j_gene: TRBJ2-1
abundance: NA
d_gene: NA
v_gene: TRBV10-3
CDR3nt: TGTGCCATCAGTACCGGGAGCAAGGAGAATGAGCAGTTCTTC
CDR3aa: CAISTGSKENEQFF

j_gene: TRBJ1-1
abundance: once
d_gene: NA
v_gene: TRBV6-4
CDR3nt: TGTGCCAGCAGCAGGGGATCCAACACTGAAGCTTTCTTT
CDR3aa: CASSRGSNTEAFF

j_gene: TRBJ1-5
abundance: NA
d_gene: TRBD1
v_gene: TRBV15
CDR3nt: TGTGCCACCAGCAGAGGAGGGACAGCTTCAAATCAGCCCCAGCATTTT
CDR3aa: CATSRGGTASNQPQHF

j_gene: TRBJ2-5
abundance: once
d_gene: NA
v_gene: TRBV25-1
CDR3nt: TGTGCCAGCAGTAAATGGGGGGAGGAGACCCAGTACTTC
CDR3aa: CASSKWGEETQYF

j_gene: TRBJ1-2
abundance: NA
d_gene: NA
v_gene: TRBV9
CDR3nt: TGTGCCAGCAGCCCCGGGGGAGGGCTTGGCTACACCTTC
CDR3aa: CASSPGGGLGYTF

j_gene: TRBJ2-3
abundance: NA
d_gene: NA
v_gene: TRBV7-2
CDR3nt: TGTGCCAGCAGCGGGCGGATAGCAGATACGCAGTATTTT
CDR3aa: CASSGRIADTQYF

j_gene: TRBJ1-1
abundance: once
d_gene: NA
v_gene: TRBV19
CDR3nt: TGTGCCAGTAGCCCGGTGGGAGGCGCCGACACTGAAGCTTTCTTT
CDR3aa: CASSPVGGADTEAFF

j_gene: TRBJ2-7
abundance: NA
d_gene: NA
v_gene: TRBV2
CDR3nt: TGTGCCAGCAGTGGGGGGCCGTCAAACTCCTACGAGCAGTACTTC
CDR3aa: CASSGGPSNSYEQYF

j_gene: TRBJ2-3
abundance: NA
d_gene: NA
v_gene: TRBV6-4
CDR3nt: TGTGCCAGCAGTGACGGCGGAAGCACAGATACGCAGTATTTT
CDR3aa: CASSDGGSTDTQYF

j_gene: TRBJ2-5
abundance: NA
d_gene: NA
v_gene: TRBV11-2
CDR3nt: TGTGCCAGCAGCTTTGGGACGGGCTTTCTCGAGACCCAGTACTTC
CDR3aa: CASSFGTGFLETQYF

j_gene: TRBJ2-5
abundance: NA
d_gene: NA
v_gene: TRBV5-4
CDR3nt: TGTGCCAGCAGCTTGGTTCTGGGATCACAAGAGACCCAGTACTTC
CDR3aa: CASSLVLGSQETQYF